This entry is about one TCR beta chain. This clone was counted only a few times. It has no known antigen specificity. No quality values exist for individual bases; no much larger clone is one base distant. The germline V gene supplies CDR1 MDHEN and CDR2 SYDVKM. The V end loses 0 bases and the J end loses 8 bases, and a stretch of 9 bases separates them. From cysteine to phenylalanine, the CDR3 is 13 amino acids long. CDR3 DNA is the only sequence kept; it has 39 bases, read in frame from the first base. All of the isolated RNA was reverse transcribed with the High Capacity cDNA Reverse Transcription Kit, so expressed TCRB transcripts were sequenced. Naive, central memory and regulatory T cell samples underwent deep immunoSEQ sequencing, averaging around 3.6 million total reads per sample. Sorted cells were lysed in RLT buffer, and RNA was extracted using DNase-treated RNeasy Micro or Mini kits according to cell number. Each cell subset was processed on its own to prevent cross-contamination, while patient and healthy donor samples were processed together. The immunoSEQ multiplex PCR was used to amplify TCRB sequences from cDNA, yielding 87-bp fragments that span the CDR3 region. Sequencing of the amplicons was performed on the Illumina HiSeq platform. The authors processed their data as follows. Synthetic template baselines were used to correct PCR bias computationally, reads within Hamming distance 2 were collapsed together, and singletons that could not be merged were discarded. Reads were aligned against IMGT to assign V, D and J genes, CDR3 length and insertions or deletions at six rearrangement sites. Within each subset, clonotype counts were normalized to sorted cell number, after which true diversity and Gini coefficients were computed with the tcR R package. The overlap coefficient, calculated on TCRB nucleotide sequences, was used to quantify repertoire sharing. As a proxy for the pre-selection repertoire, out-of-frame TCRB sequences from naive cells were analyzed. Imported from immuneACCESS, the table was reduced by TCRdb to in-frame sequences with V and J called. These copies leave out some clones; in studies compared against another copy, an unresolved V gene accounts for under half, and the cause of the remainder is not known. The D gene and trimming were derived from the DNA, and the V and J assignments and clone size from that table. This sample lists a few hundred thousand clones; 15% to 20% were detected once. The top ten hold about 0.092% of the sample.

This entry is derived from a study of beta chain features in type 1 diabetes listed by TCRdb under 2018. As for the study more broadly: Mean age, gender distribution, total cell number and subset yield were not different between patients and healthy donors. In the study, recently diagnosed type 1 diabetes patients and matched healthy donors were compared on the TCRB repertoires of their sorted circulating CD4+ T cell subsets. Across all samples, roughly 110,000,000 sorted cells were examined, and cell number per subset correlated strongly with RNA yield. Regulatory and stem cell-like memory subsets were obtained from only 8 patients and roughly 8 healthy donors, while naive and central memory subsets were obtained from all 30 or so donors. Broader findings and caveats from the paper: Because cDNA rather than genomic DNA was sequenced, highly expressing activated cells could have been over-represented, although no difference in activation and CD3 levels was found between groups. Because small numbers of individuals were included in the HLA sub-analyses, any influence of HLA type on TCRB rearrangement was left unresolved. A moderate but significant shortening of TCRB CDR3 length was observed in type 1 diabetes patients in all four CD4+ subsets. PCR might favor shorter templates, but patient and control samples were amplified and corrected together, so any skew would affect both groups equally. Patients with type 1 diabetes made fewer insertions and deleted more nucleotides at VDJ recombination sites, implying thymic rearrangement abnormalities. Naive, central memory and regulatory TCRB repertoires appeared to be more alike among patients than among healthy donors.

From each donor, a single peripheral blood sample of 95 to 150 mL on average was drawn into heparinised tubes. A BD FACSAria II was used to sort naive, central memory, regulatory and stem cell-like memory CD4+ T cells with a panel that included CD45RO, CCR7, CD25, CD127, CD95 and CD27. Every sorted population had a purity above 95%. PBMCs were separated immediately by Lymphoprep density gradient centrifugation and were stained directly, without being cultured. So that batch effects would be minimized, each experiment stained and sorted samples in pairs, pairing one healthy donor with one patient. The sample comprised naive CD4+ T cells from blood. Interpreted using the paper, the cell subset or site label stands for: true naive CD4+ T cells. The sequence came from a man aged 25-45 years with type 1 diabetes. This chain joins TRBV28 to TRBJ2-3, with the D gene not confidently named. The CDR3 corresponds to CASSLWGQSTQYF. The nucleotide sequence is given as TGTGCCAGCAGTTTATGGGGCCAATCTACGCAGTATTTT.